This TCR beta chain was obtained from a study of shared clonotypes between healthy human individuals. Across the study: Per-donor plates numbered three CD4 naive, three CD4 memory, two CD8 naive and one CD8 memory. General observations from the study: Investigators expected sequencing depth to affect clonotype sharing among donors.

After removal of 5 bases from V and 1 base from J, the junction contained 6 bases not matched to a gene. This CDR3 comprises 17 residues. From germline, CDR1 is SGHAT and CDR2 FQNNGV. Naive-designated CD8 cells lacked CD45RO, were positively enriched for CCR7, and omitted terminally differentiated effector memory CD45RA+ cells. Using immunoSEQ multiplex PCR, the repertoire was profiled, and TCRdb retains in-frame clones only, with some absent. The data show about 700,000 clones, with just over 90% seen just once and approximately 24% held by the top ten. A remark on this clone: Antigen: not known.

Sequenced input: naive CD8+ T cells sorted from blood. The receptor was derived from a man aged 30 to 39 in good health. This chain links TRBV11-2 with TRBJ2-1; 12 bases line up with TRBD2. Here the CDR3 reads CASSPGTSGPSYNEQFF. The CDR3 region has the DNA TGTGCCAGCAGCCCGGGGACTAGCGGGCCGTCCTACAATGAGCAGTTCTTC. The whole variable domain, filled in from reference TRBV11-2 and TRBJ2-1, reads EAGVAQSPRYKIIEKRQSVAFWCNPISGHATLYWYQQILGQGPKLLIQFQNNGVVDDSQLPKDRFSAERLKGVDSTLKIQPAKLEDSAVYLCASSPGTSGPSYNEQFFGPGTRLTVL.